A single sample is the source of the 22 T cell receptor beta chains below, sequenced in a study of T-cell reconstitution after alpha-beta-depleted transplantation in children. Library preparation (for TCRbeta) was performed with unique molecular identifiers. TCRdb re-derived calls from the PCR reads in MiXCR, one entry per CDR3 protein. The sample has hundreds of thousands of distinct CDR3 sequences; approximately 14% are singletons. This specimen was PBMCs, taken before TCRalphabeta/CD19-depleted stem cell transplant. These receptors were obtained from a girl aged 2-10 years with congenital amegakaryocytic thrombocytopenia, due to receive a stem cell transplant.

This clonotype was observed many times. The chain is built from TRBV5-1 and TRBJ2-1, with TRBD2 matching over 9 bases. Germline lookup yields CDR1 SGHRS and CDR2 YFSETQ. The CDR3 is 14 residues long. The V and J ends lost 7 bases and 4 bases, in that order; junction bases with no gene match: 6. CDR3: CASRLTSGYNEQFF. CDR3 nucleotide sequence: TGCGCCAGCCGGCTGACTAGCGGTTACAATGAGCAGTTCTTC.

The rearrangement joins TRBV6-1 to TRBJ2-7; 9 bases line up with TRBD1. The CDR3 spans 14 residues. The germline CDR1 and CDR2 sequences are MNHNS and SASEGT. The V segment lost 6 bases and the J segment 5 bases; nucleotides outside the gene matches: 8. CDR3 nucleotide sequence: TGTGCCAGCAGGCGGACAGGGGCCGAAGACGAGCAGTACTTC. Translation gives CASRRTGAEDEQYF.

The chain uses TRBV19 and TRBJ2-1, with D unresolved. The germline V gene has CDR1 LNHDA and CDR2 SQIVND (reference sequence). The CDR3 extends over 16 amino acids. V lost 6 bases, J lost 0 bases, and 15 bases lay in between. The CDR3 bases are TGTGCCAGTAGGATTACATACTCCTCCTCCTACAATGAGCAGTTCTTC. Residues: CASRITYSSSYNEQFF.

In this sample, this clonotype turned up a few times. This chain connects TRBV5-1 to TRBJ2-1; 7 bases are a match to TRBD2. Trimming at V came to 0 bases and at J to 8 bases, leaving 8 bases not matched to a gene. Germline CDR1 and CDR2: SGHRS and YFSETQ. The CDR3 spans 15 residues. Here the CDR3 reads CASSLGGSSIYEQFF. CDR3 in DNA: TGCGCCAGCAGCTTGGGCGGGAGCAGTATCTATGAGCAGTTCTTC.

This clonotype was seen repeatedly, ten times or more. The chain carries TRBV29-1 and TRBJ2-2; tentative D call: TRBD1 (6 bases). Germline V CDR1 and CDR2: SQVTM, ANQGSEA. The V end was cut by 4 bases, the J end by 0 bases, with 6 bases between. This CDR3 is built from 13 residues. The CDR3 nucleotides read TGCAGCGTTGGGACAGCGAACACCGGGGAGCTGTTTTTT. This translates into CSVGTANTGELFF.

This clonotype was detected only a few times. Here the CDR3 omits its conserved ending phenylalanine or tryptophan, so a read error is the likely source. This chain joins TRBV3-1 and TRBJ2-7; D is undetermined. The length of the CDR3 is 14 residues. Germline V lookup: CDR1 LGHDT, CDR2 YNNKEL (reference sequence). CDR3 sequence reads: CASNQPMDSYEQYL. The CDR3 nucleotides read TGTGCCAGCAACCAACCAATGGATTCCTACGAGCAGTACCTC.

This clonotype was picked up many times. V gene TRBV7-2 combines with J gene TRBJ2-1; 9 bases are a match to TRBD2. After removal of 5 bases from V and 10 bases from J, the junction contained 12 bases not matched to a gene. The CDR3 extends over 15 amino acids. Germline assignment: CDR1 SGHTA and CDR2 FQGNSA. The CDR3 coding sequence is TGTGCCAGCAGCCTAACTAGCGGGCAGGTACTCGAGCAGTTCTTC. Translated: CASSLTSGQVLEQFF. Variable domain in full (rest from reference TRBV7-2 and TRBJ2-1): GAGVSQSPSNKVTEKGKDVELRCDPISGHTALYWYRQSLGQGLEFLIYFQGNSAPDKSGLPSDRFSAERTGGSVSTLTIQRTQQEDSAVYLCASSLTSGQVLEQFFGPGTRLTVL.

This clonotype showed up just a few times. J is TRBJ2-7 and V is TRBV30, with TRBD1 matching 8 bases. The ends lost 0 bases at V and 4 bases at J; junction bases unmatched: 5. Per germline, CDR1 GTSNPN and CDR2 SVGIG (reference sequence). The CDR3 totals 14 residues. In nucleotides, the CDR3 is TGTGCCTGGAGTGTCGGACAGGGAGCGTACGAGCAGTACTTC. It is translated as CAWSVGQGAYEQYF. The full variable domain, in which reference TRBV30 and TRBJ2-7 provide the parts outside the CDR3, is SQTIHQWPATLVQPVGSPLSLECTVEGTSNPNLYWYRQAAGRGLQLLFYSVGIGQISSEVPQNLSASRPQDRQFILSSKKLLLSDSGFYLCAWSVGQGAYEQYFGPGTRLTVT.

CDR3 nucleotides: TGCGCCAGCAGCTTGGGCCTGCGGGAGCAGTTCTTC. Its translation: CASSLGLREQFF. This chain links TRBV5-1 with TRBJ2-1; D not certain. Germline CDR1 and CDR2: SGHRS and YFSETQ. Trimming took 0 bases from V and 10 from J, leaving 8 bases between them. The CDR3 is made up of 12 amino acids. The variable domain in full, completed from reference TRBV5-1 and TRBJ2-1, reads KAGVTQTPRYLIKTRGQQVTLSCSPISGHRSVSWYQQTPGQGLQFLFEYFSETQRNKGNFPGRFSGRQFSNSRSEMNVSTLELGDSALYLCASSLGLREQFFGPGTRLTVL.

The chain couples TRBV11-2 to TRBJ2-3; D ambiguous. The CDR3 contains 16 residues. V gave up 4 bases and J gave up 3 bases, with 17 bases separating them. The germline gives CDR1 SGHAT, CDR2 FQNNGV. The CDR3 DNA reads as TGTGCCAGCAGCTCCGTAGGCGCCAGGAGTACAGATACGCAGTATTTT. Its protein is CASSSVGARSTDTQYF.

This clonotype was counted at least ten times. V is TRBV4-1 and J is TRBJ2-3, with D possibly TRBD2 on 6 matching bases. V lost 0 bases and J 5 bases, leaving 18 bases between the germline ends. The CDR3 is 17 amino acids. CDR1 is MGHRA and CDR2 is YSYEKL in the germline V gene. CDR3 amino acids: CASSQDYAGTSGDTQYF. CDR3 nucleotide sequence: TGCGCCAGCAGCCAAGATTATGCGGGAACGTCCGGAGATACGCAGTATTTT.

Comments on this clonotype: Relative to the germline gene, one junction end is altered; a read error may explain this. The gene calls are TRBV5-1 and TRBJ2-7; D is perhaps TRBD2 (6 bases). Germline lookup yields CDR1 SGHRS and CDR2 YFSETQ. CDR3 size: 15 residues. The CDR3 nucleotides are TGCGCCAGCACCTTGAGGGGAGGCGGCACCTACGAGCAGTACTTC. This translates into CASTLRGGGTYEQYF.

In this sample, this clonotype turned up once. This may be a read error, as it is one base from a much larger clone. This sequence joins TRBV5-1 and TRBJ1-1, with D unclear. In germline, CDR1 is SGHRS, CDR2 YFSETQ. The CDR3 sequence is 15 residues long. Trimming pared 0 bases from V and 1 base from J, leaving 10 bases between. CDR3 sequence: CASSLAWVTNTEAFF. In DNA, the CDR3 is TGCGCCAGCAGCTTGGCCTGGGTGACGAACACTGAAGCTTTCTTT. Variable domain in full (rest from reference TRBV5-1 and TRBJ1-1): KAGVTQTPRYLIKTRGQQVTLSCSPISGHRSVSWYQQTPGQGLQFLFEYFSETQRNKGNFPGRFSGRQFSNSRSEMNVSTLELGDSALYLCASSLAWVTNTEAFFGQGTRLTVV.

The chain is built from TRBV24-1 and TRBJ2-3; a possible D gene is TRBD1 (5 bases). Between the trimmed V and J ends, which lost 8 bases and 0 bases, there was a span of 11 bases. Germline CDR1 KGHDR, CDR2 SFDVKD. The CDR3 is made up of 14 amino acids. The CDR3 sequence: CATTGPESTDTQYF. DNA of the CDR3: TGTGCCACCACAGGGCCAGAGAGCACAGATACGCAGTATTTT.

There are a few counts of this clonotype. The DNA of the CDR3 is TGTGCCAGTAGTGCTTACGGACTTTATAGCAATCAGCCCCAGCATTTT. Its protein is CASSAYGLYSNQPQHF. J is TRBJ1-5 and V is TRBV19; D unresolved. Germline CDR1 LNHDA, CDR2 SQIVND (reference sequence). CDR3 length: 16 amino acids. The germline V and J ends were trimmed by 5 bases and 0 bases, with 14 bases remaining between them. Supplemented by reference TRBV19 and TRBJ1-5, the full variable domain reads DGGITQSPKYLFRKEGQNVTLSCEQNLNHDAMYWYRQDPGQGLRLIYYSQIVNDFQKGDIAEGYSVSREKKESFPLTVTSAQKNPTAFYLCASSAYGLYSNQPQHFGDGTRLSIL.

This chain joins TRBV20-1 and TRBJ2-4; D remains unclear. The CDR3 covers 13 residues. V lost 3 bases and J lost 6, with 12 bases in between. The germline V gene has CDR1 DFQATT and CDR2 SNEGSKA (reference sequence). The CDR3, as DNA: TGCAGTGCTAGCGCTGGGGTTTCAAACATTCAGTACTTC. It is translated as CSASAGVSNIQYF.

The chain carries TRBV6-1 and TRBJ2-7, with TRBD2 identical over 13 bases. The CDR3 totals 16 residues. V gave up 8 bases and J gave up 4 bases; unmatched junction bases: 11. The germline V gene has CDR1 MNHNS and CDR2 SASEGT. CDR3 DNA: TGTGCCAGCGGGGGACTAGCGGGAACCCCGCTGTACGAGCAGTACTTC. Its translation: CASGGLAGTPLYEQYF.

This chain connects TRBV7-6 to TRBJ2-3; D could derive from TRBD1 or TRBD2 (5 bases each). CDR1 is SGHVS and CDR2 is FNYEAQ in the germline V gene. This CDR3 has 14 amino acids. The V end lost 5 bases, the J end lost 0 bases, and 9 bases lay between the germline ends. This CDR3 reads CASSGRQSTDTQYF. In nucleotides, the CDR3 is TGTGCCAGCAGCGGGAGACAGAGCACAGATACGCAGTATTTT.

This clonotype occurred many times. The genes are TRBV5-1 and TRBJ2-1, with D uncertain. V lost 1 base and J 8 bases, leaving 7 bases between the germline ends. The length of the CDR3 is 12 residues. Looked up from germline, CDR1 is SGHRS and CDR2 is YFSETQ. The CDR3 region is CASSLNRYEQFF. The CDR3, as DNA: TGCGCCAGCAGCTTGAACCGCTATGAGCAGTTCTTC. Full variable domain (outside the CDR3, taken from reference TRBV5-1 and TRBJ2-1): KAGVTQTPRYLIKTRGQQVTLSCSPISGHRSVSWYQQTPGQGLQFLFEYFSETQRNKGNFPGRFSGRQFSNSRSEMNVSTLELGDSALYLCASSLNRYEQFFGPGTRLTVL.

The table lists this clonotype with a few counts. The J gene is TRBJ2-1, the V gene TRBV15; D uncertain. In germline, CDR1 is LNHNV, CDR2 YYDKDF (reference sequence). The V end lost 8 bases, the J end lost 7 bases, and 12 bases lay between the germline ends. The CDR3 has 12 amino acids. The CDR3: CATGIGLNEQFF. CDR3 sequence (DNA): TGTGCCACCGGTATAGGGCTGAATGAGCAGTTCTTC.

This clonotype was found a few times. The V gene is TRBV11-2, the J gene TRBJ2-3, with 7 bases fitting TRBD2. The V gene end was trimmed by 5 bases and the J gene end by 1 base; junction bases not matched to a gene: 15. This CDR3 region has 18 residues. Germline CDR1 SGHAT, CDR2 FQNNGV. The CDR3 nucleotides read TGTGCCAGCAGCCCTACCATAGCCCTTAGCGGGCGCACAGATACGCAGTATTTT. Its translation is CASSPTIALSGRTDTQYF.

This chain links TRBV5-1 with TRBJ1-2; D may be TRBD1 (6 bases). CDR3 length: 14 residues. V lost 3 bases and J 2 bases, leaving 11 bases between the germline ends. The germline CDR1 and CDR2 sequences are SGHRS and YFSETQ. The CDR3 loop reads CASSWDDRNYGYTF. The DNA of the CDR3 is TGCGCCAGCAGCTGGGACGACAGGAACTATGGCTACACCTTC. The complete variable domain, with remaining parts taken from reference TRBV5-1 and TRBJ1-2, reads KAGVTQTPRYLIKTRGQQVTLSCSPISGHRSVSWYQQTPGQGLQFLFEYFSETQRNKGNFPGRFSGRQFSNSRSEMNVSTLELGDSALYLCASSWDDRNYGYTFGSGTRLTVV.